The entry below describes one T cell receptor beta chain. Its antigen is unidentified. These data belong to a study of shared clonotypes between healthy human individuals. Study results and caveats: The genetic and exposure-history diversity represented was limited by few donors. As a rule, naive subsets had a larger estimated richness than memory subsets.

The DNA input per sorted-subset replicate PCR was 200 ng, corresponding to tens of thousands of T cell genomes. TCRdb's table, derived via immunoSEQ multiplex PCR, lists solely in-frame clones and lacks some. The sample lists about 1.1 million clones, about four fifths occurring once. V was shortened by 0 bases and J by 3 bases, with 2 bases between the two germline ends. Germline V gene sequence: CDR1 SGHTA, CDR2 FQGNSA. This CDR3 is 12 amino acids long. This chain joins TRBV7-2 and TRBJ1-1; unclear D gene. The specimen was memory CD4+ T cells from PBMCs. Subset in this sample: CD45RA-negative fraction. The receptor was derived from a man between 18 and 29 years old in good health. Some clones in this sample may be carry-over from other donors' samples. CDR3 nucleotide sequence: TGTGCCAGCAGCTTAGCTCACACTGAAGCTTTCTTT. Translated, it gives CASSLAHTEAFF. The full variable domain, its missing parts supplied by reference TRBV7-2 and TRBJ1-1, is GAGVSQSPSNKVTEKGKDVELRCDPISGHTALYWYRQSLGQGLEFLIYFQGNSAPDKSGLPSDRFSAERTGGSVSTLTIQRTQQEDSAVYLCASSLAHTEAFFGQGTRLTVV.